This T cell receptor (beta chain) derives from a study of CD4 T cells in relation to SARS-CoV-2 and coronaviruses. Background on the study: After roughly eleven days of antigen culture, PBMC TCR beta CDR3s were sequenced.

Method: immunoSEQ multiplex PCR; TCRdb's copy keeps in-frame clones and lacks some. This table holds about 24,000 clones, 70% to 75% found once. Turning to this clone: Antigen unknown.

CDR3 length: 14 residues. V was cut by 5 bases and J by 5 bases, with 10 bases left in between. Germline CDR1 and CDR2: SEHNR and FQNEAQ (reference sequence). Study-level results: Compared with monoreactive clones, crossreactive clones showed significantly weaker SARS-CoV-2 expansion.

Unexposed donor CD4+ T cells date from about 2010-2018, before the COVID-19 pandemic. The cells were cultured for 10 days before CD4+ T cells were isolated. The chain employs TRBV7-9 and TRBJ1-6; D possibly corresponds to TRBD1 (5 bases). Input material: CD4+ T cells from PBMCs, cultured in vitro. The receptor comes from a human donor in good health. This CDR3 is CASSLQTDNSPLHF. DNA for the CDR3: TGTGCCAGCAGCCTTCAGACAGATAATTCACCCCTCCACTTT.